The source of this T cell receptor beta chain is a study of blood T cell repertoires in COVID-19. Under the authors' procedure: Amplification with reference gene primers provided the estimates of nucleated cell counts. The data were produced by immunoSEQ multiplex PCR, yet TCRdb's version contains in-frame clones alone and is incomplete. V and J calls and clone size are copied from that table; D and trimming were computed from the DNA. The sample shows about 120,000 clones, 87% of them seen only once. Germline V gene data show CDR1 as LNHDA and CDR2 as SQIVND (reference sequence). V dropped 3 bases and J dropped 0 bases, with 15 bases sitting between them. The CDR3 covers 17 residues.

Sample: peripheral blood. The clonotype comes from a human donor in a cohort sampled during active COVID-19. V usage is TRBV19 and J usage is TRBJ2-4, with D possibly TRBD2 on 5 matching bases. Here the CDR3 reads CASSMGAEMGAKNIQYF. The CDR3 DNA reads TGTGCCAGTAGTATGGGAGCGGAGATGGGAGCCAAAAACATTCAGTACTTC.